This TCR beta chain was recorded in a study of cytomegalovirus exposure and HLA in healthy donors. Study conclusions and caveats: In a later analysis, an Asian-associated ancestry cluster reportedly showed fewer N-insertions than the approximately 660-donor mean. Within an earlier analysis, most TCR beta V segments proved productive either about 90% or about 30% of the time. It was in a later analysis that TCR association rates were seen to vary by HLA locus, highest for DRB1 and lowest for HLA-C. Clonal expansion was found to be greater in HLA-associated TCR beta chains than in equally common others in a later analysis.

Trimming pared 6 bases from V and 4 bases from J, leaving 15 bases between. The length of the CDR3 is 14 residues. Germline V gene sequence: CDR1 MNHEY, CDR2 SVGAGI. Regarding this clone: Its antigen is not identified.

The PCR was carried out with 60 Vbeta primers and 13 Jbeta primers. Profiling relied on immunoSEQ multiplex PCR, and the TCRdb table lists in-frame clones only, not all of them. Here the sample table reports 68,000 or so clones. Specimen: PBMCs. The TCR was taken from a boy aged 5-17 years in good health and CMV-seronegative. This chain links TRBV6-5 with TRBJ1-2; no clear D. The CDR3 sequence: CASRPLQVGYGYTF. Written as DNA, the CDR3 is TGTGCCAGCAGGCCGCTCCAGGTGGGCTATGGCTACACCTTC.